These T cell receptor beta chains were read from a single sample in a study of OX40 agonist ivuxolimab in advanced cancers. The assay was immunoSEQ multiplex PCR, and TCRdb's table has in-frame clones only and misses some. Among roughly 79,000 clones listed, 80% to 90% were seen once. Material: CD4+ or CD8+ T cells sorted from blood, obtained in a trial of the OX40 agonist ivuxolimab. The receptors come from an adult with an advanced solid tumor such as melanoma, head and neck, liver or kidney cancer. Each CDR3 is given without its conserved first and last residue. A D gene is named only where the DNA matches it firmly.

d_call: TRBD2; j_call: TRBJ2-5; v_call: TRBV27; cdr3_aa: ASSRASGQETQY
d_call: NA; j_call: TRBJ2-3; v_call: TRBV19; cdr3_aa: ASSLRRVADTQY
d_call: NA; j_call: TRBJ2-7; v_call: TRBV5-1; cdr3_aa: ASSRTLSYEQY
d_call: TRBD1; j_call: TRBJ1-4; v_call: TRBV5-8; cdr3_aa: ASSLEGQPSEKLF
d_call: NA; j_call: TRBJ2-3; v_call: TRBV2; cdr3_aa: ASAGRPTSTDTQY
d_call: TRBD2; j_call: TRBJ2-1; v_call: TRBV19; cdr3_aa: ASRTTSGSYNEQF
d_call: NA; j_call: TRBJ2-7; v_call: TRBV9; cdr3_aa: ASSVGLRGYEQY
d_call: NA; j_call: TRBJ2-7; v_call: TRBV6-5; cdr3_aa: ASSYSLSGGRGEQY
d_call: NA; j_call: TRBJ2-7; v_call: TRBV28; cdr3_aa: ASSLSLGGGDEQY
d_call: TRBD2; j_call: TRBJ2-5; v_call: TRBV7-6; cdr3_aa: ASSLEAGEETQY
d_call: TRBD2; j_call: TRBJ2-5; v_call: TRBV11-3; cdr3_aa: ASSLVREGRETQY
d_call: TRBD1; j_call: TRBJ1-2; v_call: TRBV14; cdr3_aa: ASSQEEGAPNGYT
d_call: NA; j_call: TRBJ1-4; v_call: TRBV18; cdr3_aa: ASSPSGATNEKLF
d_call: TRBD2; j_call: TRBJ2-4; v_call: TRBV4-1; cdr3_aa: ASSQLGLAGGPRNIQY
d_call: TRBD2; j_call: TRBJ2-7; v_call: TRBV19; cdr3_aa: ASSTSGYEQY
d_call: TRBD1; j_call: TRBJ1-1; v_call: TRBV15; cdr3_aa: ATSRDRTGGNTEAF
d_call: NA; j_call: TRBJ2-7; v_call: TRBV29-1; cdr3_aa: SVEKQAGGSEQY
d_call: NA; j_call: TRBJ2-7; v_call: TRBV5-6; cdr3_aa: ASSYSRLPSYEQY
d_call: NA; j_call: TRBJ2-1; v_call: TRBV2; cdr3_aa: ASSEGPAGVGSEQF
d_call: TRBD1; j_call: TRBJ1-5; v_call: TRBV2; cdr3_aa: ASSQDRSNQPQH
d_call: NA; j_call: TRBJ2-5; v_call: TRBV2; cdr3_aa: ASSEALTQY
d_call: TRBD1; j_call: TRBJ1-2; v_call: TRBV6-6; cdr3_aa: ASSYSGGSNYGYT
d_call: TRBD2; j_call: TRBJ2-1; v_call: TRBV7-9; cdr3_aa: ASSPTSGSRNEQF
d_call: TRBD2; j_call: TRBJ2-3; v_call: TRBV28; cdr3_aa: ASSLAGGTDTQY
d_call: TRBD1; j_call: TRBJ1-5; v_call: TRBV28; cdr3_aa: ASSLGRGEYQPQH
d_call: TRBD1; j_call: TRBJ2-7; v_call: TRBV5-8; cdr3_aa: ASSFWDRGYEQY
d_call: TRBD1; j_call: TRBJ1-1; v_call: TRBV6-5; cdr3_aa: ASGRTGVAF
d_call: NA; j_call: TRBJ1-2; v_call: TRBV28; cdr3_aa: ASSLQGLVYGYT
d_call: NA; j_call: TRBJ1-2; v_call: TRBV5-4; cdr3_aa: ASSLVGVEGYT
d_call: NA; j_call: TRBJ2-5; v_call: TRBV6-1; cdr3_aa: ASRVQETQY
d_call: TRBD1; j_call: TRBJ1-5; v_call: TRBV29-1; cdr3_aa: SVAGTGGQPQH
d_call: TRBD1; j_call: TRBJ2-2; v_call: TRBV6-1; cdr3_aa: ASSGTGDYTGELF
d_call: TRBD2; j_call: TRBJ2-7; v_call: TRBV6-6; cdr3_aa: ASSYSVAGDRDEQY
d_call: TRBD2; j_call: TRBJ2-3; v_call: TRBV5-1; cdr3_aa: ASNLLAASTDTQY
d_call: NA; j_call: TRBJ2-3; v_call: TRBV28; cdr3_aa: ASTYRGGGDTQY
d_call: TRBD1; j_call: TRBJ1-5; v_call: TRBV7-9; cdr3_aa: ASSSTGTAPNQPQH
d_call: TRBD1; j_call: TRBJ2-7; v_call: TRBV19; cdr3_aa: ASSRGTAYEQY
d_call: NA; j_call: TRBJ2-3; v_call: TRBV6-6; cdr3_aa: ASSYSRDTDTQY
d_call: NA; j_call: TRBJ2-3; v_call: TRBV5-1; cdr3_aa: ASSWGGTDTQY
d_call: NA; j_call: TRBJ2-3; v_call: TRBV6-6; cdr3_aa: ATRRDIPDTQY
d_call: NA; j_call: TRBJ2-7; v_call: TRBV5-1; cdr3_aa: ASSLGYREGSEQY
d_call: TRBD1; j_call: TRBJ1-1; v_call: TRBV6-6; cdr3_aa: ASSYSGGGKTEAF
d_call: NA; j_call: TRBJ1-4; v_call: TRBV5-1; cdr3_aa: ASSLVGSGEKLF
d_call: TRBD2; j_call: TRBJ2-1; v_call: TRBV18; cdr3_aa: ASSPPGLVVYNEQF
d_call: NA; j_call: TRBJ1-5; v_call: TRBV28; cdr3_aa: ASSLPPQGIMSNQPQH
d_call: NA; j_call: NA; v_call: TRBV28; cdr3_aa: ASSPPGLALNEQY
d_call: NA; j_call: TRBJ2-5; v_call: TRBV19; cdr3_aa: ASSSAVRGETQY
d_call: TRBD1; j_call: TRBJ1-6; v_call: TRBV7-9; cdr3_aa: ASSLVQGASNSPLH
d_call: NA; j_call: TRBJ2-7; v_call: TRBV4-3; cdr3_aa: ASSQSGGLYEQY
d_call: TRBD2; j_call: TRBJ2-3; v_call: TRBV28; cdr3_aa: ASSSLGVAGADTQY
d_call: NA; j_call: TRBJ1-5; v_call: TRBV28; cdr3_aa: ASRGTGFWGNQPQH
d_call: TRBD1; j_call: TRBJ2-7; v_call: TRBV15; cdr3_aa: ATSTELTGGPYEQY
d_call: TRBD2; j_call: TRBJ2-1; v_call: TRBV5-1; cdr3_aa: ASSPRTSGSGGEQF
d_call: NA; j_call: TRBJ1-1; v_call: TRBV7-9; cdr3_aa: ASSLEPETEAF